Listed here are 30 T cell receptor beta chains from one sample, sequenced in a study of T-cell reconstitution after alpha-beta-depleted transplantation in children (dated by TCRdb to 2015 to 2016). This specimen's treatment or condition label, per the study, means: allogeneic hematopoietic cell transplantation with graft depleted of TCRalphabeta T cells and CD19 B cells. The library was produced with PCR. The instrument was an Illumina HiSeq 2500. TCR library preparation used molecular barcoding, with unique molecular identifiers applied to normalize quantification of the TCRbeta repertoire. TCRdb reanalyzed the raw reads on its own, using fastp at Q25 for trimming and MiXCR for clone calling, and kept in-frame beta chains. Every CDR3 protein is listed once, alongside the most common genes and DNA of its rows. The sample table contains hundreds of thousands of distinct CDR3 sequences; only one count was recorded for around 8.4% of them. The ten biggest clones cover 35% of the sample.

The specimen comprised PBMCs, mostly from graft donor cells, sampled 360 days after TCRalphabeta/CD19-depleted stem cell transplant. These receptors were obtained from a male patient aged 2 to 9 who had a stem cell transplant for acute myeloid leukemia, so the T cells may come from the graft donor.

The J gene is TRBJ2-5, the V gene TRBV19, with D hard to call. This CDR3 comprises 13 residues. Germline lookup yields CDR1 LNHDA and CDR2 SQIVND (reference sequence). V lost 3 bases and J 3 bases, leaving 8 bases between the germline ends. In nucleotides, the CDR3 is TGTGCCAGTAGTATCGGGCCAGAAGAGACCCAGTACTTC. Its protein product is CASSIGPEETQYF.

The V and J genes are TRBV6-4 and TRBJ2-1; D may match TRBD1 or TRBD2 (6 bases each). V shed 10 bases and J shed 0 bases, with 19 bases lying between them. This CDR3 spans 16 amino acids. Per germline, CDR1 MRHNA and CDR2 SNTAGT. The DNA of the CDR3 is TGTGCCACCTGTGACCTAGGGGGGCCCTCCTACAATGAGCAGTTCTTC. Amino acids: CATCDLGGPSYNEQFF.

This clonotype has ten or more counts. The chain recombines TRBV9 with TRBJ2-3; D is uncertain. The CDR3 length is 12 residues. Between the trimmed V and J ends, which lost 3 bases and 4 bases, there was a span of 6 bases. Germline-derived CDR1 and CDR2 are SGDLS and YYNGEE. The CDR3 sequence is CASSAKADTQYF. In nucleotides, the CDR3 is TGTGCCAGCAGCGCCAAGGCAGATACGCAGTATTTT.

The sample holds a few counts of this clonotype. This chain uses TRBV12-3 or TRBV12-4 with TRBJ1-4; TRBD1 aligns across 9 bases. With 3 bases clipped from V and 4 bases from J, the junction kept 3 bases outside the gene matches. The CDR3 has 15 residues. Here the CDR3 reads CASSFGDRDNEKLFF. Here the CDR3 DNA reads TGTGCCAGCAGTTTCGGGGACAGGGATAATGAAAAACTGTTTTTT.

This sequence joins TRBV12-3 or TRBV12-4 and TRBJ1-2; perhaps TRBD1 as D (6 bases). This CDR3 contains 13 residues. V dropped 5 bases and J dropped 3 bases, with 10 bases sitting between them. The CDR3 bases are TGTGCCAGCAGTCTGGGGGCGGACTATGGCTACACCTTC. This codes for CASSLGADYGYTF.

The CDR3 here is CSARVTGKFYEQYF. The CDR3 nucleotides read TGCAGTGCTAGAGTGACAGGGAAATTCTACGAGCAGTACTTC. The chain has TRBV20-1 and TRBJ2-7; 7 positions agree with TRBD1. CDR1 DFQATT and CDR2 SNEGSKA come from the germline V gene (reference sequence). This CDR3 has 14 amino acids. J was trimmed by 3 bases and V by 1 base; bases with no gene match: 6.

This clonotype was seen ten or more times. The rearrangement uses TRBV6-2 or TRBV6-3 and TRBJ2-1; a possible D gene is TRBD2 (6 bases). The CDR3 spans 13 residues. Trimming removed 6 bases at V and 5 bases at J, with 11 bases between. Per germline, CDR1 MNHEY and CDR2 SVGEGT. CDR3 amino acids: CASRGSGNNEQFF. In DNA, the CDR3 is TGTGCCAGCAGGGGTAGCGGAAACAATGAGCAGTTCTTC.

This clonotype was observed many times. The J gene is TRBJ2-1, the V gene TRBV20-1; possibly TRBD1 for D (5 bases). The ends were cut back, 5 bases at V and 0 bases at J, with 11 bases in the middle. CDR3 length equals 14 residues. From germline, CDR1 is DFQATT and CDR2 SNEGSKA (reference sequence). The CDR3 bases are TGCAGTGCTTTAGGGGTTGGCTCCTACAATGAGCAGTTCTTC. Amino acids: CSALGVGSYNEQFF.

The sample holds one count of this clonotype. This sequence joins TRBV11-1 and TRBJ2-3, with 8 bases matching TRBD1. V shed 5 bases and J 1 base; nucleotides not matched to a gene: 14. The CDR3 contains 18 residues. Per the germline V gene, CDR1 is SGHAT and CDR2 is FQDESV (reference sequence). CDR3 amino acids: CASSPPRATGQGTDTQYF. DNA for the CDR3: TGTGCCAGCAGCCCCCCCCGCGCCACGGGACAGGGCACAGATACGCAGTATTTT.

This clonotype came up a few times. The chain joins TRBV12-3 or TRBV12-4 to TRBJ2-3; D is uncertain. The germline V and J ends were trimmed by 6 bases and 1 base, with 14 bases remaining between them. The CDR3 contains 15 residues. The CDR3 bases are TGTGCCAGCAGCCCCATCGCGGCTGGCACAGATACGCAGTATTTT. Its translation: CASSPIAAGTDTQYF.

A few counts support this clonotype. This sequence joins TRBV6-2 or TRBV6-3 and TRBJ2-5; 9 bases agree with TRBD1. The CDR3 covers 15 residues. V shed 5 bases, J shed 5 bases, and the junction held 9 bases outside the gene matches. CDR1 and CDR2 (germline): MNHEY, SVGEGT. The CDR3 DNA reads TGTGCCAGCAGTACCTCGACAGGGGGGGGGGAGACCCAGTACTTC. This translates into CASSTSTGGGETQYF.

This clonotype turned up a few times. The chain uses TRBV5-6 and TRBJ2-7; D remains unclear. Trimming removed 5 bases from V and 0 bases from J, with 9 bases in between. This CDR3 comprises 13 residues. The germline V gene has CDR1 SGHDT and CDR2 YYEEEE. The CDR3 region has the DNA TGTGCCAGCAGTCGGGCCAGCTCCTACGAGCAGTACGTC. Protein sequence: CASSRASSYEQYV.

At least ten counts were recorded for this clonotype. The chain is built from TRBV7-2 and TRBJ1-5; the D gene is possibly TRBD1 (6 bases). Trimming shortened V by 1 base and J by 3 bases, and 10 bases separated the two germline ends. This CDR3 is 15 amino acids long. The germline gives CDR1 SGHTA, CDR2 FQGNSA. The chain's CDR3 is CASSLVGGLNQPQHF. The CDR3 nucleotides are TGTGCCAGCAGCTTAGTAGGGGGTCTCAATCAGCCCCAGCATTTT. The full variable domain, rest sourced from reference TRBV7-2 and TRBJ1-5, is GAGVSQSPSNKVTEKGKDVELRCDPISGHTALYWYRQSLGQGLEFLIYFQGNSAPDKSGLPSDRFSAERTGGSVSTLTIQRTQQEDSAVYLCASSLVGGLNQPQHFGDGTRLSIL.

This clonotype was recorded many times. The CDR3 DNA reads as TGTGCCAGGCCGTGGGTTAGGGGTTCTGGAAACACCATATATTTT. Amino acids: CARPWVRGSGNTIYF. This chain connects TRBV12-3 or TRBV12-4 to TRBJ1-3; D is possibly TRBD1 (5 bases). There are 15 residues in the CDR3. V was shortened by 9 bases and J by 1 base, with 16 bases between the two germline ends.

The V and J genes are TRBV5-1 and TRBJ2-2; 14 nucleotides line up with TRBD2. This CDR3 has 16 residues. The germline CDR1 and CDR2 sequences are SGHRS and YFSETQ. The junction had 5 bases not matched to a gene; V was cut back by 5 bases and J by 5 bases. CDR3 region: CASRKTSGGVTGELFF. CDR3 nucleotides: TGCGCCAGCAGGAAGACTAGCGGGGGGGTTACCGGGGAGCTGTTTTTT.

This chain connects TRBV25-1 to TRBJ1-5; D uncertain. The V end was cut by 3 bases, the J end by 3 bases, with 9 bases between. CDR1 and CDR2 (germline): MGHDK, SYGVNS. The CDR3 length is 14 residues. The CDR3, as DNA: TGTGCCAGCAGTGAGTCAGGAGCCAATCAGCCCCAGCATTTT. This translates into CASSESGANQPQHF.

This clonotype came up a few times. J is TRBJ1-3 and V is TRBV12-3 or TRBV12-4; D ambiguous. The CDR3 contains 16 residues. The ends were cut back, 4 bases at V and 4 bases at J, with 17 bases in the middle. The DNA for the CDR3 is TGTGCCAGCAGTTCCCCCTCACCGGGATCCGGAAACACCATATATTTT. Translated, it gives CASSSPSPGSGNTIYF.

This clonotype was detected a few times. The chain couples TRBV6-1 to TRBJ2-7; D is ambiguous. CDR1 MNHNS and CDR2 SASEGT come from the germline V gene. The CDR3 totals 10 residues. V gave up 3 bases and J gave up 6 bases, with 3 bases separating them. The CDR3 nucleotides are TGTGCCAGCAGTGACTTCGAGCAGTACGTC. Translating it yields CASSDFEQYV.

At least ten counts were recorded for this clonotype. The rearrangement links TRBV29-1 to TRBJ2-1; 8 positions agree with TRBD2. The CDR3 is made up of 18 amino acids. The J segment lost 1 base and the V segment lost 3 bases, leaving 14 bases of the junction unmatched. Germline V CDR1 and CDR2: SQVTM, ANQGSEA. The DNA of the CDR3 is TGCAGCGTTGACAGAAGCGGGAGACCTTCCGAATCCTACAATGAGCAGTTCTTC. As protein: CSVDRSGRPSESYNEQFF.

This clonotype was observed at least ten times. The V gene is TRBV18, the J gene TRBJ2-7; no firm D call. This CDR3 has 13 residues. The germline gives CDR1 KGHSH, CDR2 LQKENI. Trimming took off 1 base at V and 2 bases at J, with 6 bases between the two ends. Here the CDR3 DNA reads TGTGCCAGCTCACCACAGGGAACCTACGAGCAGTACGTC. Protein: CASSPQGTYEQYV.

Points on this clonotype: One end of the junction does not line up with germline, which may come from a read error. This rearrangement joins TRBV18 to TRBJ2-7, with 10 bases matching TRBD1. The CDR3 is 19 amino acids. Germline V lookup: CDR1 KGHSH, CDR2 LQKENI. The CDR3 sequence: CASSLNQDRGYFNSFEQYF. The CDR3 DNA sequence: TGTGCCAGCTCATTAAATCAGGACAGGGGGTATTTTAATTCCTTCGAGCAGTACTTC.

V usage is TRBV12-3 or TRBV12-4 and J usage is TRBJ2-3; D is ambiguous. Trimming cost V 6 bases and J 3 bases, with 13 bases left between them. The CDR3 covers 14 residues. The CDR3 region has the DNA TGTGCCAGCAGCTGGGTCCCCGGGACAGATACGCAGTATTTT. Protein: CASSWVPGTDTQYF.

This clonotype was observed at least ten times. This sequence joins TRBV20-1 and TRBJ2-7; TRBD1 agrees at 9 bases. The CDR3 is made up of 13 amino acids. Per germline, CDR1 DFQATT and CDR2 SNEGSKA (reference sequence). V lost 4 bases, J lost 2 bases, and 3 bases stayed unmatched. CDR3 nucleotide sequence: TGCAGTGCTACCCGGACAGGGGCCTACGAGCAGTACTTC. The encoded protein is CSATRTGAYEQYF.

This chain joins TRBV4-3 and TRBJ2-3; D may be TRBD2 (5 bases). The germline V and J ends were trimmed by 0 bases and 1 base, with 11 bases remaining between them. Per the germline V gene, CDR1 is LGHNA and CDR2 is YSLEER. The CDR3 covers 16 residues. The CDR3 coding sequence is TGCGCCAGCAGCCAAGATTTCAGTAGCGGCACAGATACGCAGTATTTT. Encoded protein: CASSQDFSSGTDTQYF.

V and J are TRBV20-1 and TRBJ2-3; 10 positions match TRBD1. The CDR3 totals 14 residues. V was clipped by 4 bases and J by 4 bases; unmatched bases: 5. Per germline, CDR1 DFQATT and CDR2 SNEGSKA (reference sequence). The CDR3 DNA reads TGCAGTGCTACCGGACAGGGGGGTGCAGATACGCAGTATTTT. Translation: CSATGQGGADTQYF.

The chain links TRBV7-2 to TRBJ2-7; the match to TRBD2 covers 13 bases. This CDR3 comprises 15 residues. Germline CDR1 and CDR2: SGHTA and FQGNSA. Trimming took 3 bases from V and 6 from J; bases not matched to a gene: 5. The CDR3 is CASSFRTSGSREQYF. The CDR3 region has the DNA TGTGCCAGCAGCTTTCGGACTAGCGGGAGTCGCGAGCAGTACTTC.

The table lists this clonotype with many counts. This chain joins TRBV10-3 and TRBJ1-2, with TRBD1 as a possible D gene (5 bases). This CDR3 has 16 residues. Trimming removed 2 bases at V and 3 bases at J, with 16 bases between. Looked up from germline, CDR1 is ENHRY and CDR2 is SYGVKD. CDR3 region: CAISEGGFSRHYGYTF. CDR3 DNA: TGTGCCATCAGTGAGGGGGGTTTTTCCCGTCACTATGGCTACACCTTC.

This clonotype was seen more than once but under ten times. The CDR3 nucleotides read TGTGCCAGCAGCCCAGCTTGGTCTGGAAACACCATATATTTT. It specifies CASSPAWSGNTIYF. The chain employs TRBV12-3 or TRBV12-4 and TRBJ1-3; D is ambiguous. V was cut by 6 bases and J by 1 base, with 10 bases left in between. The CDR3 loop spans 14 amino acids.

V and J are TRBV12-3 or TRBV12-4 and TRBJ1-1; tentative D call: TRBD1 (6 bases). With 4 bases removed from V and 0 bases from J, the gap between germline ends came to 12 bases. This CDR3 is 15 amino acids long. The CDR3 region has the DNA TGTGCCAGCAGTTGGAGGGGGACTATGAACACTGAAGCTTTCTTT. Translated: CASSWRGTMNTEAFF.

J is TRBJ2-3 and V is TRBV24-1, with a weak D call TRBD1 (5 bases). Trimming took 6 bases from V and 0 from J, leaving 9 bases between them. Germline lookup yields CDR1 KGHDR and CDR2 SFDVKD. The CDR3 runs 14 residues. CDR3 amino acids: CATSSGPSTDTQYF. DNA of the CDR3: TGTGCCACCAGTTCAGGGCCCAGCACAGATACGCAGTATTTT.